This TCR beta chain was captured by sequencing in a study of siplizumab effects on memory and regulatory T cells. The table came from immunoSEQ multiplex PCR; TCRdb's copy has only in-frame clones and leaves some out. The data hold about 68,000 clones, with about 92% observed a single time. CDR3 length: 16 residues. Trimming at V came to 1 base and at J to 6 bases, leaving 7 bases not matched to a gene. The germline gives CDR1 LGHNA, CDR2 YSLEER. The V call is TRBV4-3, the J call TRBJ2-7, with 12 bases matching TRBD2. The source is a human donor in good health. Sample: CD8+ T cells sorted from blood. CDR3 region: CASSQASGGAEAEQYF. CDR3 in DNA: TGCGCCAGCAGCCAAGCTAGCGGGGGGGCCGAGGCCGAGCAGTACTTC.